This TCR beta chain was recorded in a study of T-cell reconstitution after alpha-beta-depleted transplantation in children. Points from the study as a whole: T-cell numbers and diversity, one year after transplant, stemmed largely from T cells that were newly produced. By about two months after transplant, alpha-beta T cells reportedly arose from several hundred graft clones that had expanded.

It was with unique molecular identifiers that the TCRbeta library was prepared. One entry per CDR3 protein results from TCRdb running MiXCR on the PCR reads. The sample yields some 460,000 distinct CDR3 sequences, about a sixth seen once. The CDR3 has 14 amino acids. The V end lost 8 bases, the J end lost 1 base, and 14 bases lay between the germline ends. Per the germline V gene, CDR1 is SNHLY and CDR2 is FYNNEI. This clonotype was counted only a few times. Its target is unknown. This TCR came from a boy under two years old who had a stem cell transplant for Wiskott-Aldrich syndrome, so the T cells may come from the graft donor. The sample consisted of PBMCs, mostly from graft donor cells, taken 360 days after TCRalphabeta/CD19-depleted stem cell transplant. The chain links TRBV2 to TRBJ1-1, with a weak D call TRBD1 (5 bases). The CDR3 nucleotides read TGTGCCAGCCGCCGGGGTGGGGCGAACACTGAAGCTTTCTTT. This gives the protein CASRRGGANTEAFF.